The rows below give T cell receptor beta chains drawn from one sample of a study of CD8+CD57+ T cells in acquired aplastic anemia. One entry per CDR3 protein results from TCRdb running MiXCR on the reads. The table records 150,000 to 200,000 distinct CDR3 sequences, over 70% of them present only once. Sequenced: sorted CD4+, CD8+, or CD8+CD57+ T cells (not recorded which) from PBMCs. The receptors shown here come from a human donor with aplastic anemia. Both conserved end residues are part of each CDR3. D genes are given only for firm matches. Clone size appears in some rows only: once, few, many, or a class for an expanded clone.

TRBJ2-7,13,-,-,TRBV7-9,TGTGCCAGCAGCTCCGCGGGGTCAATCGGGCAGTACTTC,CASSSAGSIGQYF
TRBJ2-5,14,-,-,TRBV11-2,TGTGCCAGCTCCTCCGGAGACCCCGTGCAGGTGCAGTACTTC,CASSSGDPVQVQYF
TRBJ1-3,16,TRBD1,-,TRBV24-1,TGTGCCACCAGTGACCAGGGACAGGGGAGTGGAAACACCATATATTTT,CATSDQGQGSGNTIYF
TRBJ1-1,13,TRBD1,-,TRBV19,TGTGCCAGTAAGGGGGACAGAAACACTGAAGCTTTCTTT,CASKGDRNTEAFF
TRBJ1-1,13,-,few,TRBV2,TGTGCCAGCAGTGAACAACGGAACACTGAAGCTTTCTTT,CASSEQRNTEAFF
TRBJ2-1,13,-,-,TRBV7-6,TGTGCCAGTGAGCGGGGACATGGGAATGAGCAGTTCTTC,CASERGHGNEQFF
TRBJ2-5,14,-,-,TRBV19,TGTGCCAGTAGTAACTACGAGGCTGGAGAGACCCAGTACTTC,CASSNYEAGETQYF
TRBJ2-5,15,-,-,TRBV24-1,TGTGCCACCAGTGATTTGCGAGGGAACCAAGAGACCCAGTACTTC,CATSDLRGNQETQYF
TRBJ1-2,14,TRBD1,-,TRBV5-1,TGCGCCAGCAGTCCGACAGGGCCCAGCTATGGCTACACCTTC,CASSPTGPSYGYTF
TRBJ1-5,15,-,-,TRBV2,TGTGCCAGCAGCGATGGAGGAGGAAGCAATCAGCCCCAGCATTTT,CASSDGGGSNQPQHF
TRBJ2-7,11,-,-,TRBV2,TGTGCCAGCAGTGGGAGGGTCGAGCAGTACTTC,CASSGRVEQYF
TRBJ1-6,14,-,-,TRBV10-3,TGTGCCATCAGTGCACAGGTGGATAATTCACCCCTCCACTTT,CAISAQVDNSPLHF
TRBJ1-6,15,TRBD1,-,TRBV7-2,TGTGCCAGCAGCTTAGCGGTCGACAGGGTATCACCCCTCCACTTT,CASSLAVDRVSPLHF
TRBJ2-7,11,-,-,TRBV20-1,TGCAGTGCTAGAGCCGCTCGCGAGCAGTACTTC,CSARAAREQYF
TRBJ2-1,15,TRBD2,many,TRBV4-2,TGTGCCAGCAGCCAAGATACTAGCGGGGGAAATGAGCAGTTCTTC,CASSQDTSGGNEQFF
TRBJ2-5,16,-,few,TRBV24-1,TGTGCCACCAGTGATTTGCACTATCCGGGGAGGGAGACCCAGTACTTC,CATSDLHYPGRETQYF
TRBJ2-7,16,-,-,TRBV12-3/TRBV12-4,TGTGCCAGCAGGCCCGCGGGATCGAGGAGCTCCTACGAGCAGTACTTC,CASRPAGSRSSYEQYF
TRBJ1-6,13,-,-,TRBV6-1,TGTGCCAGCAGTGACGCCACAGGGTTTAGCCTCCACTTT,CASSDATGFSLHF
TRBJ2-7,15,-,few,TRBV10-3,TGTGCCATCAGTGATGCCAGGGGATTCTCCTACGAGCAGTACTTC,CAISDARGFSYEQYF
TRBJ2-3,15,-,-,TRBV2,TGTGCCAGCAGTGAAAAGGCTCGGGGCACAGATACGCAGTATTTT,CASSEKARGTDTQYF
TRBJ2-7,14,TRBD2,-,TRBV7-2,TGTGCCAGCAGCACACTAGCGGGGGGGCTTGAGCAGTACTTC,CASSTLAGGLEQYF
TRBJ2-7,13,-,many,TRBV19,TGTGCCAGTAGTATCGGACGCAACTACGAGCAGTACTTC,CASSIGRNYEQYF
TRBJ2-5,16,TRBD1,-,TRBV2,TGTGCCAGCAAGTGGGCAGGGGGCTTGGTCGGCGAGACCCAGTACTTC,CASKWAGGLVGETQYF
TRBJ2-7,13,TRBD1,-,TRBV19,TGTGCCAGTAGGCCGACAGGGTCGGGGGAGCAGTACTTC,CASRPTGSGEQYF
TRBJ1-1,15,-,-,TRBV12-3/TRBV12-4,TGTGCCAGCAGCCAAGTTTCAGGGGTGAACACTGAAGCTTTCTTT,CASSQVSGVNTEAFF
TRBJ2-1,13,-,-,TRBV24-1,TGTGCCACCAGTGGTTTGGTTGTCGGTGAGCAGTTCTTC,CATSGLVVGEQFF
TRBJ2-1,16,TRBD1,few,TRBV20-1,TGCAGTGCAGAAGACAGGGGGCGGGAGGCCCACAATGAGCAGTTCTTC,CSAEDRGREAHNEQFF
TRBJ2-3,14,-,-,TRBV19,TGTGCCAGTAGTTCCGACCCGACTAGTACAGCGCAGTATTTT,CASSSDPTSTAQYF
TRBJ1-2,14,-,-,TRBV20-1,TGCAGTGCTTCCCAGGGGACGCTAGGCTATGGCTACACCTTC,CSASQGTLGYGYTF
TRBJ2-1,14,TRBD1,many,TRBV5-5,TGTGCCAGCAGCACTAACCGGGACAGCAATGAGCAGTTCTTC,CASSTNRDSNEQFF